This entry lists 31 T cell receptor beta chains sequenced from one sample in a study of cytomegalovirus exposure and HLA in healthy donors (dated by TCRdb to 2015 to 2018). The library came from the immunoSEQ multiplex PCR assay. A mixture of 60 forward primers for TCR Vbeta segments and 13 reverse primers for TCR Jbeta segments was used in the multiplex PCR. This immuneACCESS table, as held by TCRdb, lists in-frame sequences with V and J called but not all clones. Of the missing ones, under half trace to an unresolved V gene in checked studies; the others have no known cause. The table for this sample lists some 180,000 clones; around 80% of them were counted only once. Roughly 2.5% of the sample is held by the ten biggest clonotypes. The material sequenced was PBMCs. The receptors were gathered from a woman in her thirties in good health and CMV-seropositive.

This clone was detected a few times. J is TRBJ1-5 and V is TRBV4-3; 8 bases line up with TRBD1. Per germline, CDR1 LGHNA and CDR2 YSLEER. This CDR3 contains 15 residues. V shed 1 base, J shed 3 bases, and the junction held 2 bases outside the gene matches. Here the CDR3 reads CASSQGGQDNQPQHF. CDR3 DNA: TGCGCCAGCAGCCAAGGGGGACAGGACAATCAGCCCCAGCATTTT.

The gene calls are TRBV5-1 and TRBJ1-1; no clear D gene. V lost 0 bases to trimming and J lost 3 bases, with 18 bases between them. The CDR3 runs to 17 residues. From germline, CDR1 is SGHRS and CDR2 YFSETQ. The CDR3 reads CASSLGLYGRGDTEAFF. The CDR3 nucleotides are TGCGCCAGCAGCTTGGGGCTGTACGGGAGAGGAGACACTGAAGCTTTCTTT.

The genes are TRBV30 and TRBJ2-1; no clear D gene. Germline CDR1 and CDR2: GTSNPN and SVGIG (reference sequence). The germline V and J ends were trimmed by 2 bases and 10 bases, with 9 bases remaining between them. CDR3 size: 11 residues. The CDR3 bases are TGTGCCTGGAGTTCGCAGATAGAGCAGTTCTTC. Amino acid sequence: CAWSSQIEQFF.

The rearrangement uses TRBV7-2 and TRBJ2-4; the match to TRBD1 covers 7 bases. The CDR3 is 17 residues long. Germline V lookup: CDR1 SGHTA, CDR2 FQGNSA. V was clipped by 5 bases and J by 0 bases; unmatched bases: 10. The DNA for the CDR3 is TGTGCCAGCAGCCAGACCGGGACAGTGCTAGCCAAAAACATTCAGTACTTC. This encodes CASSQTGTVLAKNIQYF.

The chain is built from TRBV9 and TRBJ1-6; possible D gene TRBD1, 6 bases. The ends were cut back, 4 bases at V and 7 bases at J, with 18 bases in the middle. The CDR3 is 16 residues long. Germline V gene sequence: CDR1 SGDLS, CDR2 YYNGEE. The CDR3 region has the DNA TGTGCCAGCAGCCCAGAGGGAAGGGGGTGGAATTCACCCCTCCACTTT. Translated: CASSPEGRGWNSPLHF.

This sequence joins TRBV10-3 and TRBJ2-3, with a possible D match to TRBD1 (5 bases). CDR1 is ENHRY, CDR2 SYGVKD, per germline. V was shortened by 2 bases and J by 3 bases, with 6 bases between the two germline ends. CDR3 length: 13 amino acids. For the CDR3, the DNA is TGTGCCATCAGTGAGCCAGGGACAGATACGCAGTATTTT. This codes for CAISEPGTDTQYF.

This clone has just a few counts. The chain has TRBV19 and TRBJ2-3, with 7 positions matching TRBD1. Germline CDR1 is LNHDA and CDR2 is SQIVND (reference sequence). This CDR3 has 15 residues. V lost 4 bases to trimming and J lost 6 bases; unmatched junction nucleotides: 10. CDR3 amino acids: CASSKDRALRDTQYF. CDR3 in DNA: TGTGCCAGTAGTAAAGACAGGGCGTTGCGGGATACGCAGTATTTT.

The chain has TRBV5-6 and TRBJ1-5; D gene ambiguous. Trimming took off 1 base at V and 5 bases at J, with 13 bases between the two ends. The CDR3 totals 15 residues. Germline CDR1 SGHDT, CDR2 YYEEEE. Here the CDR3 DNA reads TGTGCCAGCAGCTTGCGGGAGAGGGTTGATCAGCCCCAGCATTTT. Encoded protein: CASSLRERVDQPQHF.

This chain's CDR3 is CASSLSLTSGGPQETQYF. As DNA, the CDR3 is TGTGCCAGCAGTTTATCTTTGACTAGCGGGGGCCCCCAAGAGACCCAGTACTTC. V usage is TRBV27 and J usage is TRBJ2-5; 12 bases map to TRBD2. Germline CDR1 is MNHEY and CDR2 is SMNVEV (reference sequence). With 0 bases clipped from V and 1 base from J, the junction kept 6 bases outside the gene matches. This CDR3 is 18 amino acids long.

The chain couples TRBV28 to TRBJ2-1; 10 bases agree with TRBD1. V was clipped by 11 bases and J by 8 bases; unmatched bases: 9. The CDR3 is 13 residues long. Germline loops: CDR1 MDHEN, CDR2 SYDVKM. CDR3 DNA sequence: TGTGCCGGCCGGGGACAGGGGACCGATGAGCAGTTCTTC. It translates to CAGRGQGTDEQFF.

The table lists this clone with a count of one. CDR3 bases: TGCAGCGTTGAAGCAGGGGCAACAGATACGCAGTATTTT. This gives the protein CSVEAGATDTQYF. The rearrangement uses TRBV29-1 and TRBJ2-3, with D possibly matching TRBD1 (6 bases). Germline CDR1 is SQVTM and CDR2 is ANQGSEA. Trimming took 1 base from V and 3 from J, leaving 8 bases between them. The CDR3 has 13 residues.

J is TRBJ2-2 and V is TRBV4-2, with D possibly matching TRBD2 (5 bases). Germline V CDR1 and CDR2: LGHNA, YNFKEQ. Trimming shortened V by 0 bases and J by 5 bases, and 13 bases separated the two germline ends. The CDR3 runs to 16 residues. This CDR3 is CASSQEGYSGTGELFF. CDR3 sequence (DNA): TGTGCCAGCAGCCAAGAGGGATATTCGGGGACCGGGGAGCTGTTTTTT.

The CDR3 DNA is TGTGCCAGCAGCCTACGCCCCCCTCGGGGCACTGAAGCTTTCTTT. Amino acids: CASSLRPPRGTEAFF. V is TRBV7-9 and J is TRBJ1-1, with D uncertain. The length of the CDR3 is 15 residues. The ends were cut back, 5 bases at V and 4 bases at J, with 17 bases in the middle. In germline, CDR1 is SEHNR, CDR2 FQNEAQ (reference sequence).

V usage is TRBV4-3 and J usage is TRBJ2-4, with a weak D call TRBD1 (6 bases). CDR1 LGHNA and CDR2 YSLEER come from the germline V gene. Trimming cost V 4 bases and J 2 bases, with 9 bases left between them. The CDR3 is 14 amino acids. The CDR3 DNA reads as TGCGCCAGCAGCCCCAGGGGTTCCAAAAACATTCAGTACTTC. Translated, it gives CASSPRGSKNIQYF.

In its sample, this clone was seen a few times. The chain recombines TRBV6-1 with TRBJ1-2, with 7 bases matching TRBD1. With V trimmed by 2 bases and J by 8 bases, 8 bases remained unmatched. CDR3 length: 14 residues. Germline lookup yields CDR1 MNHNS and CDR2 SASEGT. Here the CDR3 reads CASSELGQAAGYTF. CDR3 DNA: TGTGCCAGCAGTGAACTAGGACAGGCGGCAGGCTACACCTTC.

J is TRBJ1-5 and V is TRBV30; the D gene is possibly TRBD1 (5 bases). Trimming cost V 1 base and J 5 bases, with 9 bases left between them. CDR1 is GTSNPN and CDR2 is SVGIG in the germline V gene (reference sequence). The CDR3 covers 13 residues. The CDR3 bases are TGTGCCTGGAGTGCAGGGATATATCAGCCCCAGCATTTT. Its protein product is CAWSAGIYQPQHF.

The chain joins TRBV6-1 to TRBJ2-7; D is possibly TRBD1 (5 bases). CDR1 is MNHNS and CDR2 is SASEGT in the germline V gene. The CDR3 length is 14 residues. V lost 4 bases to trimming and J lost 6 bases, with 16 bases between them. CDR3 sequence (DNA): TGTGCCAGCAGTGCCCCAGGGATTGTAGGCGAGCAGTACTTC. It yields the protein CASSAPGIVGEQYF.

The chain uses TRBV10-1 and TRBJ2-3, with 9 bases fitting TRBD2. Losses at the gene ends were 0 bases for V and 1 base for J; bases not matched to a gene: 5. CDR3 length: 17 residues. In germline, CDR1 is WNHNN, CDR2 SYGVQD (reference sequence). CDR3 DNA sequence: TGCGCCAGCAGTGAGTCATCGATAGCGGGAGGCACAGATACGCAGTATTTT. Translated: CASSESSIAGGTDTQYF.

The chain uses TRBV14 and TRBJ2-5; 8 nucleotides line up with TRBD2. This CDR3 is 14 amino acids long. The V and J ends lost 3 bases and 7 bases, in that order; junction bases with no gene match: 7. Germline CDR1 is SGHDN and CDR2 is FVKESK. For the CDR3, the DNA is TGTGCCAGCAGCCATGCCCCGGCGGGGGGGACCCAGTACTTC. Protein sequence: CASSHAPAGGTQYF.

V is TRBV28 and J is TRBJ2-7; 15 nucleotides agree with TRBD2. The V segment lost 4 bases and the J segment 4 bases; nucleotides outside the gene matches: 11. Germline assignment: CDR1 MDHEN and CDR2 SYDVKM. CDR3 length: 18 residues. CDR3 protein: CASSSPGTSGGLDYEQYF. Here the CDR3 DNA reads TGTGCCAGCAGTTCCCCCGGGACTAGCGGGGGGTTGGATTACGAGCAGTACTTC.

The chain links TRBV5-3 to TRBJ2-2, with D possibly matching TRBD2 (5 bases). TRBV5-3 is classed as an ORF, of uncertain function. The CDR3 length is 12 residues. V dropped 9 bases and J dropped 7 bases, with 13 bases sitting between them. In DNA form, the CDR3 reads TGTGCCACTCAGACGGCGGGCGGGGAGCTGTTTTTT. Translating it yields CATQTAGGELFF.

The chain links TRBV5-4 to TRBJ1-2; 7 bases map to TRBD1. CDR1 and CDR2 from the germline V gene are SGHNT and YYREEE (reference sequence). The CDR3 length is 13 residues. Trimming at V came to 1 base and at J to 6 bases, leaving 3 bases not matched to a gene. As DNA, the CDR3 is TGTGCCAGCAGCTTGACAGGGGTCCATGGCTACACCTTC. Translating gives CASSLTGVHGYTF.

CDR3 nucleotides: TGTGCCAGCAGTGAAGCGGTGCGGACAGCTAATGAAAAACTGTTTTTT. Protein: CASSEAVRTANEKLFF. The chain couples TRBV6-1 to TRBJ1-4; D possibly corresponds to TRBD1 (6 bases). CDR3 size: 16 residues. With 0 bases removed from V and 3 bases from J, the gap between germline ends came to 11 bases. Germline V gene sequence: CDR1 MNHNS, CDR2 SASEGT.

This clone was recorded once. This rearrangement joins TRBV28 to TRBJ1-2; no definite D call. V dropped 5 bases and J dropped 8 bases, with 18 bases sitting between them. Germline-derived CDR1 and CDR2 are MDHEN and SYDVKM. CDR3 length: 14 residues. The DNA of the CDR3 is TGTGCCAGCAGTCTTTCACCGGAGGTGAGCGGCTACACCTTC. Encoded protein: CASSLSPEVSGYTF.

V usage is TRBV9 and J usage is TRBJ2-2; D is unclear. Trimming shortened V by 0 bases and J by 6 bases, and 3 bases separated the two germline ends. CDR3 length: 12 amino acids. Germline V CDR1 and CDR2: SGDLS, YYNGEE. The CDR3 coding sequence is TGTGCCAGCAGCGTAGTATCCGGGGAGCTGTTTTTT. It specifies CASSVVSGELFF.

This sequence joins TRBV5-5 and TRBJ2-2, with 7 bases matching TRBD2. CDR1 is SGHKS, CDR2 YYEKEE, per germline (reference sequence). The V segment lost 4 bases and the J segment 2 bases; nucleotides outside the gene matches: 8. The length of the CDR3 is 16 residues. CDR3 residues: CASSRREEINTGELFF. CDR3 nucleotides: TGTGCCAGCAGCCGCCGGGAGGAGATAAACACCGGGGAGCTGTTTTTT.

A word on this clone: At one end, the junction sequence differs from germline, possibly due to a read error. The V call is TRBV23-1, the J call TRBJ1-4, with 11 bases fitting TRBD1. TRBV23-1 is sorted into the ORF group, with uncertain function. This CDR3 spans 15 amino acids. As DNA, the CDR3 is TGCGTCAGCAGGGCCGGGACAGGGGGGAGAGAAAAACTGTTTTTT. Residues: CVSRAGTGGREKLFF.

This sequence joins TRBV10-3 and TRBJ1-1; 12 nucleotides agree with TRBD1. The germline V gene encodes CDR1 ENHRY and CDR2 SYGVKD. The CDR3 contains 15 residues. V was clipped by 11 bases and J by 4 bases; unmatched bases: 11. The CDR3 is CASGDPGQGATEAFF. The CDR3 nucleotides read TGTGCCTCTGGAGACCCGGGACAGGGGGCCACTGAAGCTTTCTTT.

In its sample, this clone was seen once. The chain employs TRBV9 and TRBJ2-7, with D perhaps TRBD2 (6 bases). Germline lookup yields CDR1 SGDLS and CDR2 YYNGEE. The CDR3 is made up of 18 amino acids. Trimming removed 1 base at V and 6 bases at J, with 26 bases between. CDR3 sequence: CASSVSSGGLGRGLEQYF. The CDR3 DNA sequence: TGTGCCAGCAGCGTATCCTCGGGCGGGCTTGGACGGGGACTCGAGCAGTACTTC. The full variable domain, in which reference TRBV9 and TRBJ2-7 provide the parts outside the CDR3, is DSGVTQTPKHLITATGQRVTLRCSPRSGDLSVYWYQQSLDQGLQFLIQYYNGEERAKGNILERFSAQQFPDLHSELNLSSLELGDSALYFCASSVSSGGLGRGLEQYFGPGTRLTVT.

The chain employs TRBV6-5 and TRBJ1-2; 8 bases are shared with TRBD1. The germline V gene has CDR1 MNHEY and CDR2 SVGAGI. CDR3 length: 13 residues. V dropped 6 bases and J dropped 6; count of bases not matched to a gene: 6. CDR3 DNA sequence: TGTGCCAGCAGCCGGGGACAGGAGGATGGCTACACCTTC. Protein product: CASSRGQEDGYTF.

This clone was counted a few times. CDR3 region: CSVVGRNYGYTF. Written as DNA, the CDR3 is TGCAGCGTTGTGGGCAGGAACTATGGCTACACCTTC. The V and J genes are TRBV29-1 and TRBJ1-2; D unclear. Germline loops: CDR1 SQVTM, CDR2 ANQGSEA. V shed 4 bases and J shed 2 bases, with 8 bases lying between them. This CDR3 comprises 12 residues.